One sample yielded the 18 T cell receptor beta chains listed below, sequenced in a study of blood T cell repertoires in COVID-19 (dated by TCRdb to 2018 to 2020). The receptor library was made with the immunoSEQ multiplex PCR assay. TCRdb limited this immuneACCESS table to in-frame rearrangements with V and J called. A share of clones is missing; checked studies link under half to unresolved V genes, and the rest is unexplained. The table for this sample lists about 72,000 clones; roughly 88% of them were counted only once. Around 28% of the sample is in the top ten clones. Sequenced input: peripheral blood. All receptors come from a man aged 50-60 years with acute or convalescent COVID-19.

V usage is TRBV25-1 and J usage is TRBJ2-3; a weak D match, TRBD1 (6 bases). The length of the CDR3 is 13 residues. V was pared by 6 bases and J by 7 bases, with 14 bases between. CDR1 MGHDK and CDR2 SYGVNS come from the germline V gene. The CDR3 region has the DNA TGTGCCAGCAGCTCCACAGGGACCCATACGCAGTATTTT. It translates to CASSSTGTHTQYF.

For this clone: Just one base apart from a much larger clone, this may be a read error. This sample also contains other DNA sequences that code for the same CDR3. This chain connects TRBV9 to TRBJ1-1; TRBD1 matches 8 bases. Germline-derived CDR1 and CDR2 are SGDLS and YYNGEE. The V and J ends lost 3 bases and 4 bases, in that order; junction bases with no gene match: 2. The CDR3 has 13 amino acids. CDR3 amino acids: CASSGGQGTEAFF. CDR3 sequence (DNA): TGTGCCAGCAGCGGAGGACAGGGCACTGAAGCTTTCTTT.

The CDR3 here is CSAKTGYEQYF. The CDR3 region has the DNA TGCAGTGCAAAGACAGGCTACGAGCAGTACTTC. The V and J genes are TRBV20-1 and TRBJ2-7; perhaps TRBD1 as D (6 bases). The CDR3 is made up of 11 amino acids. From germline, CDR1 is DFQATT and CDR2 SNEGSKA (reference sequence). V shed 6 bases and J shed 3 bases, with 9 bases lying between them.

This chain connects TRBV6-5 to TRBJ1-2, with D perhaps TRBD1 (6 bases). This CDR3 has 12 amino acids. CDR1 is MNHEY, CDR2 SVGAGI, per germline. V was clipped by 10 bases and J by 4 bases, with 13 bases between them. The DNA of the CDR3 is TGTGCCACCTATGGGGGCGGCTATGGCTACACCTTC. Its translation is CATYGGGYGYTF.

The chain carries TRBV28 and TRBJ1-5; possible D gene TRBD1, 5 bases. The CDR3 contains 15 residues. V was shortened by 3 bases and J by 3 bases, with 12 bases between the two germline ends. Germline CDR1 reads MDHEN; CDR2 reads SYDVKM. As DNA, the CDR3 is TGTGCCAGCAGTTTTTTTTCAGGGAACAATCAGCCCCAGCATTTT. Translating gives CASSFFSGNNQPQHF. Full variable domain (missing parts from reference TRBV28 and TRBJ1-5): DVKVTQSSRYLVKRTGEKVFLECVQDMDHENMFWYRQDPGLGLRLIYFSYDVKMKEKGDIPEGYSVSREKKERFSLILESASTNQTSMYLCASSFFSGNNQPQHFGDGTRLSIL.

The CDR3 sequence is CASSLTTGGYTF. In DNA, the CDR3 is TGTGCCAGTAGTCTGACGACGGGGGGCTACACCTTC. The rearrangement uses TRBV19 and TRBJ1-2; D ambiguous. Trimming stripped 5 bases from V and 8 bases from J, with 12 bases between. The CDR3 is made up of 12 amino acids. Germline CDR1 reads LNHDA; CDR2 reads SQIVND (reference sequence).

This chain links TRBV24-1 with TRBJ2-3; D gene unclear. The germline V gene encodes CDR1 KGHDR and CDR2 SFDVKD. The length of the CDR3 is 13 residues. Trimming stripped 1 base from V and 9 bases from J, with 10 bases between. The CDR3 reads CATSDFVGATQYF. The CDR3 DNA reads as TGTGCCACCAGTGATTTTGTCGGTGCCACGCAGTATTTT.

The CDR3 DNA follows: TGTGCCAGTAGAACGGGACAGGGGGCAGATACGCAGTATTTT. Its translation is CASRTGQGADTQYF. The chain couples TRBV19 to TRBJ2-3; 11 bases are shared with TRBD1. The trim removed 6 bases at V and 4 bases at J, leaving 3 bases unmatched. Germline CDR1 LNHDA, CDR2 SQIVND (reference sequence). The CDR3 spans 14 residues.

The V gene is TRBV5-6, the J gene TRBJ2-7; 9 nucleotides agree with TRBD1. Germline CDR1 SGHDT, CDR2 YYEEEE. The CDR3 contains 16 residues. V lost 0 bases and J lost 1; bases outside the gene matches: 5. In DNA, the CDR3 is TGTGCCAGCAGCTTGGGAGGGGGACAGGGTTCCTACGAGCAGTACTTC. Protein: CASSLGGGQGSYEQYF. Together with reference TRBV5-6 and TRBJ2-7, the CDR3 gives the full variable domain: DAGVTQSPTHLIKTRGQQVTLRCSPKSGHDTVSWYQQALGQGPQFIFQYYEEEERQRGNFPDRFSGHQFPNYSSELNVNALLLGDSALYLCASSLGGGQGSYEQYFGPGTRLTVT.

This clone has a handful of counts. This chain links TRBV4-1 with TRBJ1-2; the D gene is possibly TRBD1 (6 bases). Trimming cost V 0 bases and J 8 bases, with 19 bases left between them. Germline CDR1 reads MGHRA; CDR2 reads YSYEKL. This CDR3 is 16 amino acids long. Written as DNA, the CDR3 is TGCGCCAGCAGCCAAGAAGGTTTCGGGGGGGCGAAGGGCTACACCTTC. Protein sequence: CASSQEGFGGAKGYTF.

This clone is a singleton in its sample. The chain carries TRBV7-8 and TRBJ2-4, with TRBD1 matching over 9 bases. This CDR3 contains 18 residues. J lost 0 bases, V lost 4 bases, and 10 bases had no gene match. Germline CDR1 SGHVS, CDR2 FQNEAQ. CDR3 coding DNA: TGTGCCAGCAGCTCGGGGACAGGGAAGAGTATAGCCAAAAACATTCAGTACTTC. Translated: CASSSGTGKSIAKNIQYF.

The V and J genes are TRBV11-2 and TRBJ1-2, with D possibly matching TRBD1 (5 bases). V dropped 2 bases and J dropped 5 bases, with 18 bases sitting between them. CDR1 is SGHAT and CDR2 is FQNNGV in the germline V gene. The CDR3 spans 16 residues. The CDR3 protein is CASSLLSARALYGYTF. The CDR3 region has the DNA TGTGCCAGCAGCTTACTCTCCGCCAGGGCCCTTTATGGCTACACCTTC.

V usage is TRBV7-6 and J usage is TRBJ2-7; 7 nucleotides match TRBD1. CDR3 size: 14 residues. V lost 5 bases and J lost 2; bases outside the gene matches: 6. Per the germline V gene, CDR1 is SGHVS and CDR2 is FNYEAQ. CDR3 loop: CASSLGQAPYEQYF. The DNA of the CDR3 is TGTGCCAGCAGCCTAGGACAGGCCCCCTACGAGCAGTACTTC. Looking up the rest from reference TRBV7-6 and TRBJ2-7 gives the full variable domain: GAGVSQSPRYKVTKRGQDVALRCDPISGHVSLYWYRQALGQGPEFLTYFNYEAQQDKSGLPNDRFSAERPEGSISTLTIQRTEQRDSAMYRCASSLGQAPYEQYFGPGTRLTVT.

The rearrangement uses TRBV20-1 and TRBJ2-7, with D possibly TRBD2 on 6 matching bases. The CDR3 runs 11 residues. In germline, CDR1 is DFQATT, CDR2 SNEGSKA (reference sequence). The germline V and J ends were trimmed by 6 bases and 4 bases, with 10 bases remaining between them. The CDR3 loop is CSAPGRYEQYF. The DNA for the CDR3 is TGCAGTGCGCCGGGGAGGTACGAGCAGTACTTC.

The chain carries TRBV5-1 and TRBJ2-2; 8 nucleotides match TRBD1. Germline lookup yields CDR1 SGHRS and CDR2 YFSETQ. The V gene end was trimmed by 1 base and the J gene end by 8 bases; junction bases not matched to a gene: 16. The CDR3 covers 18 residues. DNA for the CDR3: TGCGCCAGCAGCTTGCCTGAGACAGGGGCTTCCTGGTATGGGGAGCTGTTTTTT. It codes for CASSLPETGASWYGELFF.

The CDR3 nucleotides read TGTGCCAGCAGCGTTGCAGGGGGGTCCTACGAGCAGTACTTC. Protein sequence: CASSVAGGSYEQYF. The gene calls are TRBV27 and TRBJ2-7; TRBD1 might be the D (7 bases). V lost 6 bases to trimming and J lost 1 base, with 13 bases between them. Germline assignment: CDR1 MNHEY and CDR2 SMNVEV (reference sequence). The CDR3 is 14 amino acids.

The genes are TRBV27 and TRBJ2-5; 9 bases fit TRBD2. V trimming: 2 bases; J trimming: 1 base; junction bases outside the gene matches: 5. Looked up from germline, CDR1 is MNHEY and CDR2 is SMNVEV (reference sequence). This CDR3 contains 16 residues. This CDR3 is CASSLMWRGGQETQYF. In DNA form, the CDR3 reads TGTGCCAGCAGTTTAATGTGGCGGGGGGGCCAAGAGACCCAGTACTTC.

This clone has just one count. The rearrangement joins TRBV27 to TRBJ1-3, with D perhaps TRBD1 (5 bases). Trimming took off 6 bases at V and 0 bases at J, with 12 bases between the two ends. The germline gives CDR1 MNHEY, CDR2 SMNVEV (reference sequence). The CDR3 consists of 15 residues. The CDR3 DNA sequence: TGTGCCAGCAGGCCCGGGGGGGGCTCTGGAAACACCATATATTTT. Translation: CASRPGGGSGNTIYF.